Listed here are 4 T cell receptor beta chains from one sample, sequenced in a study of CD8 T cells in Susac syndrome. When the RNA was reverse transcribed, random hexamers were used with an input of about 0.5 to 1 ug. MiXCR, applied by TCRdb to the immunoSEQ multiplex PCR reads, yields one record per CDR3 protein. This sample carries 210,000 or so distinct CDR3 sequences, approximately 90% of them seen once, and the ten largest clones take less than 0.15%. The sequencing input was CD8+ T cells from PBMCs. These receptor sequences come from a human donor with multiple sclerosis.

This clonotype was observed a single time. The gene calls are TRBV25-1 and TRBJ2-5; D is undetermined. The V gene's germline CDR1 is MGHDK and CDR2 SYGVNS. Trimming removed 8 bases at V and 5 bases at J, with 6 bases between. There are 10 residues in the CDR3. This CDR3 is CASGWETQYF. The DNA of the CDR3 is TGTGCCAGCGGCTGGGAGACCCAGTACTTC. Drawing the rest from reference TRBV25-1 and TRBJ2-5, the complete variable domain is EADIYQTPRYLVIGTGKKITLECSQTMGHDKMYWYQQDPGMELHLIHYSYGVNSTEKGDLSSESTVSRIRTEHFPLTLESARPSHTSQYLCASGWETQYFGPGTRLLVL.

The chain links TRBV10-3 to TRBJ1-1; D is undetermined. Germline values: CDR1 ENHRY, CDR2 SYGVKD. The ends were cut back, 4 bases at V and 2 bases at J, with 8 bases in the middle. This CDR3 spans 13 amino acids. The CDR3 coding sequence is TGTGCCATCAGTGGAGAGGATAACACTGAAGCTTTCTTT. Encoded protein: CAISGEDNTEAFF.

V is TRBV12-3 or TRBV12-4 and J is TRBJ2-2; D perhaps matches TRBD2 (5 bases). The ends were cut back, 6 bases at V and 6 bases at J, with 14 bases in the middle. CDR3 size: 14 residues. In DNA form, the CDR3 reads TGTGCCAGCAGCTCGACGTCGGAGGCCGGGGAGCTGTTTTTT. Translation gives CASSSTSEAGELFF.

This clonotype was seen once. The gene calls are TRBV19 and TRBJ1-5, with D unclear. The germline V gene encodes CDR1 LNHDA and CDR2 SQIVND (reference sequence). The V and J ends lost 3 bases and 5 bases respectively, with 5 bases between them. The CDR3 consists of 12 residues. The CDR3 loop is CASSIPYQPQHF. CDR3 in DNA: TGTGCCAGTAGTATCCCCTATCAGCCCCAGCATTTT.